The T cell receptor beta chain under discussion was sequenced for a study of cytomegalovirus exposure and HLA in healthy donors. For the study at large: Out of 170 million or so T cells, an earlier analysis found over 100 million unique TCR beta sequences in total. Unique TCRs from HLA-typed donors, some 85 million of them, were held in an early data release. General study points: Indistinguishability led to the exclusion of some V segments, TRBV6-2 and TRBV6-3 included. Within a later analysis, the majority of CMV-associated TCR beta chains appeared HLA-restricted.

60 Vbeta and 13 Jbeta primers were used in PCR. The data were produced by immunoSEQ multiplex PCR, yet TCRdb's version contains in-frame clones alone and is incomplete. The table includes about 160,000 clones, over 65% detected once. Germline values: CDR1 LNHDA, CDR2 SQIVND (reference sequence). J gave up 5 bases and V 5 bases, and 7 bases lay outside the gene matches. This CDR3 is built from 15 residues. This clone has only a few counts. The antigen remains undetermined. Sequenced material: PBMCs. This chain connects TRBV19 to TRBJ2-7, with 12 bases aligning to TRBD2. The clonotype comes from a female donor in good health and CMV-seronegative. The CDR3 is CASSVGLAGSDEQYF. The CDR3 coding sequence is TGTGCCAGTAGTGTCGGACTAGCGGGAAGCGACGAGCAGTACTTC.